The source of this T cell receptor (beta chain) is a study of blood T cell repertoires in COVID-19. Whole-study context: T cells, B-cell-depleted T cells, or PBMCs supplied cDNA or gDNA.

In germline, CDR1 is KGHSH, CDR2 LQKENI. The CDR3 loop spans 13 amino acids. V dropped 2 bases and J dropped 7 bases, with 9 bases sitting between them. Cohort 3 recovered donors had two negative PCRs, clearance, or symptom resolution. Produced via immunoSEQ multiplex PCR; TCRdb's table is partial and in-frame only. The sample records 150,000 to 200,000 clones, 82% being singletons. The clonotype comes from a man in his 60s who had recovered from COVID-19. This chain joins TRBV18 and TRBJ1-3; D call uncertain. Sequencing was done on a sample of PBMCs or T cells enriched from blood (not recorded which). The CDR3 is CASSPGPGNTIYF. The CDR3 DNA reads TGTGCCAGCTCACCAGGCCCCGGGAACACCATATATTTT.